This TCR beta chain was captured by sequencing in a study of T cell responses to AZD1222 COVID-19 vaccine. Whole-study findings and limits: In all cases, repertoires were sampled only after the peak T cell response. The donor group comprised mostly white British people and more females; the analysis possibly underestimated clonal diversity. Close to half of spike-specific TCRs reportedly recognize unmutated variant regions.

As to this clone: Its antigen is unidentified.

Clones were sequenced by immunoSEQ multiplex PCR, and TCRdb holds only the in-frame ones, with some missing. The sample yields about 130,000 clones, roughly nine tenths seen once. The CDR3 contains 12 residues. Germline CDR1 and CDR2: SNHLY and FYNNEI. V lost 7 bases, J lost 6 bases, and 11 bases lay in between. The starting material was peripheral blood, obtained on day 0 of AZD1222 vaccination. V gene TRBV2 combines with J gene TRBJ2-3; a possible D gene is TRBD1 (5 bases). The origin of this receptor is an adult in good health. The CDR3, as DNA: TGTGCCAGCAACCAGGGTCTTGATACGCAGTATTTT. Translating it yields CASNQGLDTQYF.